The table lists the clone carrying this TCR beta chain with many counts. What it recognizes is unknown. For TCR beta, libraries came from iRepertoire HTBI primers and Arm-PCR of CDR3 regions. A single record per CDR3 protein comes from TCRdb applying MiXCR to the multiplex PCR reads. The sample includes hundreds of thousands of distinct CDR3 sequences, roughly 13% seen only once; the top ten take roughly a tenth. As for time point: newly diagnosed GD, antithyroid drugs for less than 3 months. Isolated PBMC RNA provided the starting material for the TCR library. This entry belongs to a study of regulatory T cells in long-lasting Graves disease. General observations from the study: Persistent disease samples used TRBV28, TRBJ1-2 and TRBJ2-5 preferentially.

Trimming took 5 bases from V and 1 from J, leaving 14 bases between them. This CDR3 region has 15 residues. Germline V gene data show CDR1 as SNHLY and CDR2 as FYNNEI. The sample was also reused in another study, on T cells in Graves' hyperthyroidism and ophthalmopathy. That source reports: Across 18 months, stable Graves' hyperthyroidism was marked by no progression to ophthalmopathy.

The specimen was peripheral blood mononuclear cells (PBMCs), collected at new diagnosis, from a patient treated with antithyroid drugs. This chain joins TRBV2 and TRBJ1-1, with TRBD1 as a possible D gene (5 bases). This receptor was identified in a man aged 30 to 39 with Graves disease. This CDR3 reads CASSLVGTANTEAFF. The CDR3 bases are TGTGCCAGCAGTCTAGTGGGGACGGCGAACACTGAAGCTTTCTTT.